This TCR beta chain appears in the sequencing data of a study of T-cell reconstitution after alpha-beta-depleted transplantation in children. Unique molecular identifiers were incorporated during preparation of the TCRbeta library. TCRdb re-called the PCR reads through MiXCR, storing one row per CDR3 protein. The table lists 800,000 to 1,000,000 distinct CDR3 sequences, about 26% of them singletons. CDR1 is MGHRA and CDR2 is YSYEKL in the germline V gene. The CDR3 has 15 residues. Trimming pared 0 bases from V and 1 base from J, leaving 10 bases between. This sequence joins TRBV4-1 and TRBJ2-7; D is uncertain. Material: PBMCs, mostly from graft donor cells, obtained 360 days after TCRalphabeta/CD19-depleted stem cell transplant. The receptor comes from a boy less than two years old who had a stem cell transplant for SCID, so the T cells may come from the graft donor. The CDR3, as DNA: TGCGCCAGCAGCCAAGAGTTTCGGGTTTCCTACGAGCAGTACTTC. Encoded protein: CASSQEFRVSYEQYF.